This TCR beta chain is drawn from a study of PD-1 blockade in mismatch repair-deficient tumors. Background on the study: Patients had about 13 mismatch repair-deficient cancer types and were previously treated and progressing.

The protocol was immunoSEQ multiplex PCR, while the TCRdb copy is restricted to in-frame clones and leaves out a portion. The data contain about 68,000 clones, around 73% of them singletons. Study-level findings and limits: Tumor-resident clones, often undetectable pretreatment in blood, expanded then contracted after pembrolizumab.

This CDR3 is built from 15 residues. The V segment lost 4 bases and the J segment 2 bases; nucleotides outside the gene matches: 3. CDR1 is SEHNR and CDR2 is FQNEAQ in the germline V gene (reference sequence). All patients were mismatch repair deficient, assessed by either PCR or immunohistochemistry. Details on this clone: Its specificity is unknown.

The sample here was peripheral blood, taken 2 weeks after starting pembrolizumab. The chain is built from TRBV7-9 and TRBJ2-2; 8 positions match TRBD1. This TCR derives from an adult with mismatch repair-deficient cancer. The CDR3 bases are TGTGCCAGCAGCTCAGGACAGGGAAACACCGGGGAGCTGTTTTTT. This codes for CASSSGQGNTGELFF.